Following are 9 T cell receptor beta chains from one sample sequenced in a study of cytomegalovirus exposure and HLA in healthy donors (dated by TCRdb to the late 2010s). Library creation used the immunoSEQ multiplex PCR assay. The multiplex PCR relied on a mix of 60 forward primers for TCR Vbeta segments and 13 reverse primers for TCR Jbeta segments. The source is immuneACCESS, and TCRdb retained only in-frame sequences with V and J called. Part of the clones is not carried over; for the studies checked, unresolved V genes explain less than half of this, and the remainder is unexplained. This sample is represented by around 61,000 clones; 65% to 70% of them were singletons. Under 20% of the sample rests with the top ten. The sample comprised PBMCs. The receptors were gathered from a man in his forties in good health and CMV-seropositive.

Judged by abundance, this clone is medium-sized. V gene TRBV27 combines with J gene TRBJ2-5; possible D gene TRBD1, 6 bases. Germline loops: CDR1 MNHEY, CDR2 SMNVEV (reference sequence). V dropped 8 bases and J dropped 5 bases, with 18 bases sitting between them. The CDR3 has 14 residues. CDR3 region: CASARQVYPETQYF. The CDR3 DNA follows: TGTGCCAGCGCCCGACAGGTATACCCGGAGACCCAGTACTTC.

This chain uses TRBV9 with TRBJ2-7; D unclear. In germline, CDR1 is SGDLS, CDR2 YYNGEE. CDR3 size: 15 residues. V was shortened by 4 bases and J by 2 bases, with 16 bases between the two germline ends. In DNA form, the CDR3 reads TGTGCCAGCAGCTCATTCTCCGAACCTACCTACGAGCAGTACTTC. Its protein is CASSSFSEPTYEQYF.

This chain links TRBV18 with TRBJ2-5; no clear D. Germline-derived CDR1 and CDR2 are KGHSH and LQKENI. The CDR3 consists of 14 residues. The germline V and J ends were trimmed by 3 bases and 2 bases, with 10 bases remaining between them. As DNA, the CDR3 is TGTGCCAGCTCACCGGGCACACGGCAAGAGACCCAGTACTTC. Residues: CASSPGTRQETQYF.

This clone has a handful of counts. This sequence joins TRBV30 and TRBJ1-5; TRBD1 aligns across 9 bases. The V gene's germline CDR1 is GTSNPN and CDR2 SVGIG (reference sequence). V dropped 2 bases and J dropped 2; count of bases not matched to a gene: 1. The CDR3 is 14 amino acids. CDR3 nucleotides: TGTGCCTGGAGTCGGACAGGGGGCAATCAGCCCCAGCATTTT. It is translated as CAWSRTGGNQPQHF.

The chain has TRBV7-3 and TRBJ2-2; D unclear. CDR3 length: 12 residues. Germline V gene lookup returns CDR1 SGHTA and CDR2 FQGTGA. The V end was cut by 5 bases, the J end by 3 bases, with 4 bases between. CDR3 protein: CASSLDTGELFF. As DNA, the CDR3 is TGTGCCAGCAGCCTCGACACCGGGGAGCTGTTTTTT.

The CDR3 loop is CSVDRRKGGNTIYF. Here the CDR3 DNA reads TGCAGCGTGGACAGACGAAAAGGAGGAAACACCATATATTTT. The J gene is TRBJ1-3, the V gene TRBV29-1; weak D call: TRBD1 (6 bases). Germline assignment: CDR1 SQVTM and CDR2 ANQGSEA. The germline V and J ends were trimmed by 6 bases and 4 bases, with 16 bases remaining between them. This CDR3 contains 14 residues.

The rearrangement joins TRBV2 to TRBJ2-3, with D possibly being TRBD2 (6 bases). CDR1 and CDR2 (germline): SNHLY, FYNNEI. The CDR3 loop spans 12 amino acids. Trimming removed 7 bases from V and 6 bases from J, with 11 bases in between. The CDR3 bases are TGTGCCAGCAAATCTAGCGTGGATACGCAGTATTTT. The encoded protein is CASKSSVDTQYF.

The chain uses TRBV6-1 and TRBJ2-4; D unresolved. There are 15 residues in the CDR3. CDR1 and CDR2 (germline): MNHNS, SASEGT. V shed 0 bases and J shed 0 bases, with 6 bases lying between them. The CDR3 DNA is TGTGCCAGCAGTGAAGCTAGTCTAGCCAAAAACATTCAGTACTTC. Protein sequence: CASSEASLAKNIQYF.

The rearrangement links TRBV19 to TRBJ2-7; 8 bases are shared with TRBD1. V shed 5 bases, J shed 0 bases, and the junction held 3 bases outside the gene matches. The CDR3 contains 14 residues. Germline V gives CDR1 LNHDA, CDR2 SQIVND (reference sequence). CDR3 amino acids: CASSWTGPSYEQYF. The CDR3 bases are TGTGCCAGTAGTTGGACAGGGCCCTCCTACGAGCAGTACTTC. Full variable domain (remainder filled in from reference TRBV19 and TRBJ2-7): DGGITQSPKYLFRKEGQNVTLSCEQNLNHDAMYWYRQDPGQGLRLIYYSQIVNDFQKGDIAEGYSVSREKKESFPLTVTSAQKNPTAFYLCASSWTGPSYEQYFGPGTRLTVT.